This note documents a single T cell receptor (beta chain) sequence. The data derive from a study of blood T cell repertoires in COVID-19. The CDR3 extends over 14 amino acids. The V segment lost 6 bases and the J segment 6 bases; nucleotides outside the gene matches: 5. The germline V gene encodes CDR1 SNHLY and CDR2 FYNNEI. The table came from immunoSEQ multiplex PCR; TCRdb's copy has only in-frame clones and leaves some out. Found here are around 180,000 clones, around 74% of them singletons; the top ten hold 3%. The V and J genes are TRBV2 and TRBJ2-7; TRBD2 aligns across 13 bases. Sequencing input: peripheral blood. The sequence came from a woman of 80 years or more with acute or convalescent COVID-19. The CDR3 spells CASRGLAGSGEQYF. CDR3 DNA sequence: TGTGCCAGCAGGGGACTAGCGGGGTCAGGCGAGCAGTACTTC.